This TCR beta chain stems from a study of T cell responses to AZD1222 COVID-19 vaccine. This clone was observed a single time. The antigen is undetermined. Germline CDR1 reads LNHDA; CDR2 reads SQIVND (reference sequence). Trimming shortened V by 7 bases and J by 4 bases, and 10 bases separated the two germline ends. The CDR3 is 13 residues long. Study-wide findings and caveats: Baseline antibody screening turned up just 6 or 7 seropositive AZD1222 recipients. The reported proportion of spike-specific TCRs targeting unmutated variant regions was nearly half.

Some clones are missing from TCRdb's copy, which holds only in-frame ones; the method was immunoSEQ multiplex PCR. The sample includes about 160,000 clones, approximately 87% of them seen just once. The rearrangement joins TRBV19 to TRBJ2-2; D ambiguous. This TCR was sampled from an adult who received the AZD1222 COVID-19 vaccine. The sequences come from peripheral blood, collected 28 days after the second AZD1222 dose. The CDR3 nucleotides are TGTGCCAGTACTAGTACGTCCACCGGGGAGCTGTTTTTT. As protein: CASTSTSTGELFF.